One and the same sample provided the 17 T cell receptor beta chains below, sequenced in a study of blood T cell repertoires in COVID-19. Clones were read by immunoSEQ multiplex PCR, and TCRdb kept only the in-frame ones, dropping some. The data hold more than 15,000 clones, with around 80% observed a single time. Input material: peripheral blood. All receptors derive from a man aged 60-69 years with active or convalescent COVID-19.

DNA for the CDR3: TGTGCCAGCAGCCAAGAAGGGTGGAGTCCAGGGTATGGCTACACCTTC. Its protein is CASSQEGWSPGYGYTF. The gene calls are TRBV3-1 (or the pseudogene TRBV3-2) and TRBJ1-2; the D gene is possibly TRBD1 (5 bases). CDR1 and CDR2 (germline): LGHDT, YNNKEL (reference sequence). The CDR3 sequence is 16 residues long. V was cut by 0 bases and J by 5 bases, with 16 bases left in between.

The chain has TRBV10-3 and TRBJ2-5; 13 bases map to TRBD2. This CDR3 has 16 residues. V trimming: 8 bases; J trimming: 4 bases; junction bases outside the gene matches: 10. The germline V gene encodes CDR1 ENHRY and CDR2 SYGVKD. The CDR3 coding sequence is TGTGCCATCGGGACTAGCGGGACCTCGGGGCCAGAGACCCAGTACTTC. It codes for CAIGTSGTSGPETQYF.

The CDR3: CASSYTGDSYNEQFF. In DNA form, the CDR3 reads TGTGCCAGCAGTTACACAGGGGACTCCTACAATGAGCAGTTCTTC. The genes are TRBV6-4 and TRBJ2-1; 7 bases fit TRBD1. Germline V gene sequence: CDR1 MRHNA, CDR2 SNTAGT. The junction had 4 bases not matched to a gene; V was cut back by 5 bases and J by 0 bases. The CDR3 is 15 residues long.

The V gene is TRBV5-1, the J gene TRBJ1-1, with D perhaps TRBD1 (6 bases). CDR1 is SGHRS and CDR2 is YFSETQ in the germline V gene. V dropped 4 bases and J dropped 4 bases, with 17 bases sitting between them. CDR3 length: 15 amino acids. The CDR3 spells CASSPNAGTITEAFF. DNA for the CDR3: TGCGCCAGCAGCCCGAACGCCGGGACAATCACTGAAGCTTTCTTT.

The chain combines TRBV3-1 (or the pseudogene TRBV3-2) with TRBJ2-3; 8 bases line up with TRBD2. Losses at the gene ends were 1 base for V and 4 bases for J; bases not matched to a gene: 4. The CDR3 is 15 residues long. Germline V lookup: CDR1 LGHDT, CDR2 YNNKEL (reference sequence). The CDR3 loop reads CASSQGRGGADTQYF. DNA of the CDR3: TGTGCCAGCAGCCAAGGACGGGGGGGGGCAGATACGCAGTATTTT.

This sequence joins TRBV11-3 and TRBJ2-6; D possibly corresponds to TRBD1 (6 bases). The germline gives CDR1 SGHNT, CDR2 YENEEA. The CDR3 spans 15 residues. Trimming pared 1 base from V and 4 bases from J, leaving 8 bases between. The CDR3 region is CASSLGGLGANVLTF. In DNA, the CDR3 is TGTGCCAGCAGCTTAGGGGGGCTCGGGGCCAACGTCCTGACTTTC. Looking up the rest from reference TRBV11-3 and TRBJ2-6 gives the full variable domain: EAGVVQSPRYKIIEKKQPVAFWCNPISGHNTLYWYLQNLGQGPELLIRYENEEAVDDSQLPKDRFSAERLKGVDSTLKIQPAELGDSAVYLCASSLGGLGANVLTFGAGSRLTVL.

Only a few counts were recorded for this clone. The V gene is TRBV7-2, the J gene TRBJ1-1; D not certain. Germline V gene data show CDR1 as SGHTA and CDR2 as FQGNSA. V was trimmed by 2 bases and J by 4 bases, leaving 8 bases between them. The CDR3 sequence is 13 residues long. The CDR3 region has the DNA TGTGCCAGCAGCTTAACTCGGAGCACTGAAGCTTTCTTT. It translates to CASSLTRSTEAFF.

This chain joins TRBV13 and TRBJ2-2; 10 nucleotides line up with TRBD1. Losses at the gene ends were 2 bases for V and 6 bases for J; bases not matched to a gene: 3. This CDR3 is 15 amino acids long. Germline CDR1 is PRHDT and CDR2 is FYEKMQ (reference sequence). This CDR3 reads CASSLRGQGSGELFF. The CDR3 nucleotides are TGTGCCAGCAGCTTACGGGGACAGGGGTCCGGGGAGCTGTTTTTT.

V gene TRBV5-6 combines with J gene TRBJ1-1; D gene unclear. Germline assignment: CDR1 SGHDT and CDR2 YYEEEE. Trimming pared 3 bases from V and 8 bases from J, leaving 8 bases between. CDR3 length: 11 residues. The CDR3 spells CASSSQTEAFF. The DNA for the CDR3 is TGTGCCAGCAGCTCGCAAACAGAAGCTTTCTTT.

This chain links TRBV30 with TRBJ1-2; TRBD1 matches at 7 bases. V trimming: 0 bases; J trimming: 4 bases; junction bases outside the gene matches: 8. Germline values: CDR1 GTSNPN, CDR2 SVGIG (reference sequence). The CDR3 sequence is 15 residues long. This chain's CDR3 is CAWSVLSQGFYGYTF. For the CDR3, the DNA is TGTGCCTGGAGTGTACTATCACAGGGGTTCTATGGCTACACCTTC.

The rearrangement joins TRBV10-1 to TRBJ1-1, with 9 bases fitting TRBD1. V trimming: 10 bases; J trimming: 6 bases; junction bases outside the gene matches: 9. Looked up from germline, CDR1 is WNHNN and CDR2 is SYGVQD (reference sequence). The CDR3 extends over 13 amino acids. In nucleotides, the CDR3 is TGCGCCACCTTGGACAGGGGCATCGCTGAAGCTTTCTTT. Amino acid sequence: CATLDRGIAEAFF.

Sample share makes this clone medium-sized (0.01 to 0.1%). The J gene is TRBJ1-1, the V gene TRBV6-5, with D possibly being TRBD1 (6 bases). Germline V gives CDR1 MNHEY, CDR2 SVGAGI. The CDR3 is 13 residues long. The V gene lost 6 bases and the J gene lost 4 bases, with 12 bases spanning the gap. In nucleotides, the CDR3 is TGTGCCAGCAGCCTCAGGGGCGGCACTGAAGCTTTCTTT. This encodes CASSLRGGTEAFF.

This clone was recorded a few times. The V gene is TRBV11-2, the J gene TRBJ2-7; a weak D match, TRBD1 (5 bases). The CDR3 contains 13 residues. Germline V gene data show CDR1 as SGHAT and CDR2 as FQNNGV. V lost 5 bases and J 9 bases, leaving 17 bases between the germline ends. The CDR3 sequence: CASSRTRPGAQYF. The CDR3 nucleotides read TGTGCCAGCAGCCGGACACGGCCCGGCGCGCAGTACTTC.

This sequence joins TRBV19 and TRBJ1-6; perhaps TRBD1 as D (6 bases). Trimming stripped 7 bases from V and 8 bases from J, with 12 bases between. The CDR3 has 13 amino acids. The germline gives CDR1 LNHDA, CDR2 SQIVND (reference sequence). CDR3 coding DNA: TGTGCCAGTACCAGACAGGTGGATTCACCCCTCCACTTT. Translating it yields CASTRQVDSPLHF. The whole variable domain, remainder taken from reference TRBV19 and TRBJ1-6, is DGGITQSPKYLFRKEGQNVTLSCEQNLNHDAMYWYRQDPGQGLRLIYYSQIVNDFQKGDIAEGYSVSREKKESFPLTVTSAQKNPTAFYLCASTRQVDSPLHFGNGTRLTVT.

DNA for the CDR3: TGTGCCAGCAGCTTGACAGGGGCAGGTGGCTATGGCTACACCTTC. Translating it yields CASSLTGAGGYGYTF. The chain couples TRBV7-8 to TRBJ1-2; 8 bases align to TRBD1. V shed 3 bases and J 4 bases; nucleotides not matched to a gene: 7. Germline V gene data show CDR1 as SGHVS and CDR2 as FQNEAQ. The CDR3 runs to 15 residues. Full variable domain (missing parts from reference TRBV7-8 and TRBJ1-2): GAGVSQSPRYKVAKRGQDVALRCDPISGHVSLFWYQQALGQGPEFLTYFQNEAQLDKSGLPSDRFFAERPEGSVSTLKIQRTQQEDSAVYLCASSLTGAGGYGYTFGSGTRLTVV.

The chain is built from TRBV30 and TRBJ2-7; D is uncertain. V lost 3 bases and J lost 1, with 7 bases in between. Germline V gives CDR1 GTSNPN, CDR2 SVGIG (reference sequence). The CDR3 totals 12 residues. Here the CDR3 reads CAWSTESYEQYF. CDR3 nucleotide sequence: TGTGCCTGGAGCACGGAGTCCTACGAGCAGTACTTC.

The CDR3 sequence is CASSPGDNTEAFF. CDR3 DNA: TGTGCCAGCAGTCCAGGGGATAACACTGAAGCTTTCTTT. The V gene is TRBV28, the J gene TRBJ1-1; maybe TRBD1 (6 bases). This CDR3 contains 13 residues. CDR1 is MDHEN and CDR2 is SYDVKM in the germline V gene. The V gene lost 5 bases and the J gene lost 2 bases, with 9 bases spanning the gap.